This T cell receptor beta chain was sequenced during a study of T cells in localized non-small cell lung cancer. Assay: immunoSEQ multiplex PCR; the TCRdb copy retains only in-frame clones and omits some. The sample records about 59,000 clones, roughly nine tenths being singletons. Details on this clone: Its antigen is not known.

Overall study findings and caveats: Blood T cell density predicted longer survival; adjacent-lung clonality, shorter.

This receptor was obtained from a man aged 40 to 75 with stage I lung adenocarcinoma. Specimen: peripheral blood, collected before any cancer treatment.

The CDR3 DNA is TGTGCCAGCAGCGCGGGACAGGGGGCGGGGGAGCAGTACTTC. Its protein product is CASSAGQGAGEQYF. The chain couples TRBV7-3 to TRBJ2-7, with 12 bases identical to TRBD1. From germline, CDR1 is SGHTA and CDR2 FQGTGA. V trimming: 5 bases; J trimming: 7 bases; junction bases outside the gene matches: 6. CDR3 size: 14 residues.